A selection of T cell receptor beta chains follows, all from one sample in a study of T cells after yellow fever vaccination. One entry per CDR3 protein, called by TCRdb with MiXCR from the 5' RACE reads. In the table there are about 340,000 distinct CDR3 sequences, 12% of which are singletons. Here the sequenced sample was CD4+ T cells sorted from PBMCs, taken 15 days after the yellow fever booster vaccination. The source is a man aged 18 to 29 who received the YFV17D yellow fever vaccine. CDR3s include the opening cysteine and the closing phenylalanine or tryptophan. Fields, in order: J gene, D gene, clone size, V gene, CDR3 DNA, CDR3 protein. D genes are given only for firm matches. Clone size is shown for a subset of rows, as once, few, many or a class of expanded clone.

j_gene: TRBJ2-1; d_gene: .; abundance: few; v_gene: TRBV5-6; CDR3nt: TGTGCCAGCAGTATTGGGACTGACTCCTACAATGAGCAGTTCTTC; CDR3aa: CASSIGTDSYNEQFF
j_gene: TRBJ2-2; d_gene: .; abundance: few; v_gene: TRBV6-5; CDR3nt: TGTGCCAGCAGTTACTTCAGGGTTGCCGGGGAGCTGTTTTTT; CDR3aa: CASSYFRVAGELFF
j_gene: TRBJ2-1; d_gene: .; abundance: few; v_gene: TRBV19; CDR3nt: TGTGCCAGTATGGAGAGGAAGGGATGGAATGAGCAGTTCTTC; CDR3aa: CASMERKGWNEQFF
j_gene: TRBJ2-2; d_gene: TRBD2; abundance: many; v_gene: TRBV10-3; CDR3nt: TGTGCCATCAGCAAGACTAGCGGGGGGCCGAACACCGGGGAGCTGTTTTTT; CDR3aa: CAISKTSGGPNTGELFF
j_gene: TRBJ2-7; d_gene: TRBD1; abundance: few; v_gene: TRBV6-6; CDR3nt: TGTGCCAGCACTAAGGACAGGGGGGTGATTCGACAGTACTTC; CDR3aa: CASTKDRGVIRQYF
j_gene: TRBJ2-2; d_gene: .; abundance: .; v_gene: TRBV4-1; CDR3nt: TGCGCCAGCAGCCGGGTGCAGGGACTCGGGGAGCTGTTTTTT; CDR3aa: CASSRVQGLGELFF
j_gene: TRBJ1-1; d_gene: TRBD1; abundance: few; v_gene: TRBV20-1; CDR3nt: TGCAGTGCTAGAGATCTTCGGGGGGGACAGTTGAACACTGAAGCTTTCTTT; CDR3aa: CSARDLRGGQLNTEAFF
j_gene: TRBJ2-5; d_gene: .; abundance: many; v_gene: TRBV4-2; CDR3nt: TGTGCCAGCAGCCAAGGGCTGAGGGAGACCCAGTACTTC; CDR3aa: CASSQGLRETQYF
j_gene: TRBJ2-3; d_gene: .; abundance: few; v_gene: TRBV11-3; CDR3nt: TGTGCCAGCAGTTTCACATCGAGGACTACGCAGTATTTT; CDR3aa: CASSFTSRTTQYF
j_gene: TRBJ1-2; d_gene: .; abundance: .; v_gene: TRBV6-1; CDR3nt: TGTGCCAGCAGTGAGACAGGCAAGGGGACCTATGGCTACACCTTC; CDR3aa: CASSETGKGTYGYTF
j_gene: TRBJ2-5; d_gene: TRBD1; abundance: .; v_gene: TRBV7-7; CDR3nt: TGTGCTAGCAGCTTAGGGCCGACAGGGGAGGAGACCCAGTACTTC; CDR3aa: CASSLGPTGEETQYF
j_gene: TRBJ1-1; d_gene: .; abundance: few; v_gene: TRBV6-5; CDR3nt: TGTGCCAGCAGTTACTCGAACATAGCACGGGAAGCTTTCTTT; CDR3aa: CASSYSNIAREAFF
j_gene: TRBJ2-5; d_gene: TRBD1; abundance: .; v_gene: TRBV7-9; CDR3nt: TGTGCCAGCAGCTTACCCCCCAGACAGGGAAAGGAGACCCAGTACTTC; CDR3aa: CASSLPPRQGKETQYF
j_gene: TRBJ1-2; d_gene: TRBD1; abundance: few; v_gene: TRBV28; CDR3nt: TGTGCCAGCAGTTTCAGGGGGAGGCCTAACTATGGCTACACCTTC; CDR3aa: CASSFRGRPNYGYTF
j_gene: TRBJ1-1; d_gene: .; abundance: .; v_gene: TRBV20-1; CDR3nt: TGCAGTGCTATAGGGAGGGGTCGGACTGAAGCTTTCTTT; CDR3aa: CSAIGRGRTEAFF
j_gene: TRBJ1-4; d_gene: TRBD1; abundance: .; v_gene: TRBV4-3; CDR3nt: TGCGCCAGCAGCCAGACAGGGGCTAATGAAAAACTGTTTTTT; CDR3aa: CASSQTGANEKLFF
j_gene: TRBJ2-5; d_gene: .; abundance: few; v_gene: TRBV4-1; CDR3nt: TGCGCCAGCAGCCAAACCGGGGCCCTGGCCCAGTACTTC; CDR3aa: CASSQTGALAQYF
j_gene: TRBJ1-1; d_gene: .; abundance: .; v_gene: TRBV4-2; CDR3nt: TGTGCCAGCAGCCCCTATCAGACGGGAACTGAAGCTTTCTTT; CDR3aa: CASSPYQTGTEAFF
j_gene: TRBJ2-7; d_gene: .; abundance: few; v_gene: TRBV7-9; CDR3nt: TGTGCCAGCTCCGGCATCAGCTCCTACGAGCAGTACTTC; CDR3aa: CASSGISSYEQYF
j_gene: TRBJ1-6; d_gene: .; abundance: few; v_gene: TRBV20-1; CDR3nt: TGCAGTGCCAGGGACGCGGCGGGGGCAGACAATTCACCCCTCCACTTT; CDR3aa: CSARDAAGADNSPLHF
j_gene: TRBJ1-1; d_gene: .; abundance: .; v_gene: TRBV5-1; CDR3nt: TGCGCCAGCAGCTTGGATGCGAATCTGAACACTGAAGCTTTCTTT; CDR3aa: CASSLDANLNTEAFF
j_gene: TRBJ2-2; d_gene: TRBD1; abundance: few; v_gene: TRBV5-1; CDR3nt: TGCGCCAGCAGCCTTCGTGGCAGGGGGTCCGGGGAGCTGTTTTTT; CDR3aa: CASSLRGRGSGELFF
j_gene: TRBJ1-2; d_gene: TRBD1; abundance: few; v_gene: TRBV20-1; CDR3nt: TGCAGTGCTAGAGCGACAGGGGGTCGGGTTGGCTACACCTTC; CDR3aa: CSARATGGRVGYTF
j_gene: TRBJ2-5; d_gene: TRBD2; abundance: few; v_gene: TRBV12-3/TRBV12-4; CDR3nt: TGTGCCACCGCCAGCGGGGGGGCCGACGAGACCCAGTACTTC; CDR3aa: CATASGGADETQYF
j_gene: TRBJ2-2; d_gene: .; abundance: medium-sized; v_gene: TRBV5-1; CDR3nt: TGCGCCAGCAGCTCGAACGGGGCTAACGCGAACACCGGGGAGCTGTTTTTT; CDR3aa: CASSSNGANANTGELFF
j_gene: TRBJ2-2; d_gene: .; abundance: few; v_gene: TRBV28; CDR3nt: TGTGCCAGCAGTGAAACGACCGGGGAGCTGTTTTTT; CDR3aa: CASSETTGELFF
j_gene: TRBJ1-4; d_gene: .; abundance: many; v_gene: TRBV5-1; CDR3nt: TGCGCCAGCAGCTTGGGTATCTCGACGGCTCCCGGGGAAAAACTGTTTTTT; CDR3aa: CASSLGISTAPGEKLFF
j_gene: TRBJ1-2; d_gene: TRBD1; abundance: .; v_gene: TRBV11-2; CDR3nt: TGTGCCAGCAGCTCGCTAATTAGGACAGGCGGAATCTATGGCTACACCTTC; CDR3aa: CASSSLIRTGGIYGYTF
j_gene: TRBJ2-1; d_gene: .; abundance: few; v_gene: TRBV11-3; CDR3nt: TGTGCCAGCAGCTTAGATCAGTCGGGATCAACCTCCTACAATGAGCAGTTCTTC; CDR3aa: CASSLDQSGSTSYNEQFF
j_gene: TRBJ2-5; d_gene: TRBD2; abundance: .; v_gene: TRBV24-1; CDR3nt: TGTGCCACCAGTCTAGCGGGGGCGGAGACCCAGTACTTC; CDR3aa: CATSLAGAETQYF
j_gene: TRBJ2-1; d_gene: TRBD2; abundance: few; v_gene: TRBV11-2; CDR3nt: TGTGCCAGCAGCTTAGATCTCTCTAGCGGGGGGTTGGGAGAGCAGTTCTTC; CDR3aa: CASSLDLSSGGLGEQFF
j_gene: TRBJ2-1; d_gene: TRBD2; abundance: .; v_gene: TRBV6-6; CDR3nt: TGTGCCATCACCCCCCGACTAGCGGGGGGAGGGGATGAGCAGTTCTTC; CDR3aa: CAITPRLAGGGDEQFF
j_gene: TRBJ1-5; d_gene: .; abundance: few; v_gene: TRBV3-1; CDR3nt: TGTGCCAGCAGTGCCCTGCAGAATCAGCCCCAGCATTTT; CDR3aa: CASSALQNQPQHF
j_gene: TRBJ2-3; d_gene: TRBD2; abundance: few; v_gene: TRBV2; CDR3nt: TGTGCCAGCAGTGAACCTAGCGGGGGCACAGATACGCAGTATTTT; CDR3aa: CASSEPSGGTDTQYF
j_gene: TRBJ1-4; d_gene: .; abundance: .; v_gene: TRBV4-2; CDR3nt: TGTGCCAGCAGCCAAGATCAGGGGAGGACGGTTGAAAAACTGTTTTTT; CDR3aa: CASSQDQGRTVEKLFF
j_gene: TRBJ2-5; d_gene: .; abundance: .; v_gene: TRBV29-1; CDR3nt: TGCAGCGTTGGGGCAGGGCGGGAGACCCAGTACTTC; CDR3aa: CSVGAGRETQYF
j_gene: TRBJ1-2; d_gene: TRBD1; abundance: .; v_gene: TRBV6-6; CDR3nt: TGTGCCAGCAGACCGCCGGGACAGGGCCTTAACTATGGCTACACCTTC; CDR3aa: CASRPPGQGLNYGYTF
j_gene: TRBJ2-1; d_gene: .; abundance: few; v_gene: TRBV28; CDR3nt: TGTGCCAGCAGTTTATTCTCCGGGGGCGATGAGCAGTTCTTC; CDR3aa: CASSLFSGGDEQFF
j_gene: TRBJ2-1; d_gene: TRBD1; abundance: few; v_gene: TRBV6-1; CDR3nt: TGTGCCAGCAGTGACCTGGGACAGTCCTACAATGAGCAGTTCTTC; CDR3aa: CASSDLGQSYNEQFF
j_gene: TRBJ1-1; d_gene: TRBD1; abundance: few; v_gene: TRBV20-1; CDR3nt: TGCAGTGCTAGAGATCCGGGACAGGGACTTACTGAAGCTTTCTTT; CDR3aa: CSARDPGQGLTEAFF
j_gene: TRBJ2-2; d_gene: TRBD2; abundance: few; v_gene: TRBV10-2; CDR3nt: TGCGCCAGCAGTACCCAGCGGGGGGCCCTGAACACCGGGGAGCTGTTTTTT; CDR3aa: CASSTQRGALNTGELFF
j_gene: TRBJ2-1; d_gene: TRBD2; abundance: few; v_gene: TRBV11-2; CDR3nt: TGTGCCAGCAGCTTAATCCGGGGGGGCAATTACAATGAGCAGTTCTTC; CDR3aa: CASSLIRGGNYNEQFF
j_gene: TRBJ2-1; d_gene: .; abundance: .; v_gene: TRBV2; CDR3nt: TGTGCCAGCAGTGATGCGGGGGCCGCCTTCTACAATGAGCAGTTCTTC; CDR3aa: CASSDAGAAFYNEQFF
j_gene: TRBJ2-3; d_gene: TRBD1; abundance: many; v_gene: TRBV7-2; CDR3nt: TGTGCCAGCAGCTTCACAGGGGTCACAGATACGCAGTATTTT; CDR3aa: CASSFTGVTDTQYF
j_gene: TRBJ1-1; d_gene: .; abundance: few; v_gene: TRBV6-2/TRBV6-3; CDR3nt: TGTGCCAGCAGTTACTCCTATAACCGGGGCGGGGTGAGCACTGAAGCTTTCTTT; CDR3aa: CASSYSYNRGGVSTEAFF
j_gene: TRBJ1-4; d_gene: TRBD1; abundance: .; v_gene: TRBV20-1; CDR3nt: TGCAGTGCTGGGTCCCACATAACAGGGGGTGAAAAACTGTTTTTT; CDR3aa: CSAGSHITGGEKLFF
j_gene: TRBJ2-5; d_gene: .; abundance: few; v_gene: TRBV5-1; CDR3nt: TGCGCCAGCAGTGAGGGCAACCAAGAGACCCAGTACTTC; CDR3aa: CASSEGNQETQYF
j_gene: TRBJ2-5; d_gene: TRBD2; abundance: few; v_gene: TRBV13; CDR3nt: TGTGCCAGCAACCGCGGGGGGGTCCAAGAGACCCAGTACTTC; CDR3aa: CASNRGGVQETQYF
j_gene: TRBJ2-1; d_gene: .; abundance: .; v_gene: TRBV24-1; CDR3nt: TGTGCCACCGGGTCCCGGCGCAATGAGCAGTTCTTC; CDR3aa: CATGSRRNEQFF
j_gene: TRBJ2-2; d_gene: TRBD1; abundance: few; v_gene: TRBV5-1; CDR3nt: TGCGCCAGCGAAGCAGGGGGAAGGACCGGGGAGCTGTTTTTT; CDR3aa: CASEAGGRTGELFF
j_gene: TRBJ2-7; d_gene: .; abundance: few; v_gene: TRBV5-1; CDR3nt: TGCGCCAGCAGCTTGGCGGGGGCCACCTCCTACGAGCAGTACTTC; CDR3aa: CASSLAGATSYEQYF
j_gene: TRBJ2-5; d_gene: .; abundance: many; v_gene: TRBV5-4; CDR3nt: TGTGCCAGCAGCTTGCCGTACGAAGAGACCCAGTACTTC; CDR3aa: CASSLPYEETQYF
j_gene: TRBJ2-3; d_gene: TRBD2; abundance: .; v_gene: TRBV19; CDR3nt: TGTGCCAGTAACGACGAGCGGGGGGCCGGGGATACGCAGTATTTT; CDR3aa: CASNDERGAGDTQYF
j_gene: TRBJ2-3; d_gene: TRBD1; abundance: few; v_gene: TRBV5-4; CDR3nt: TGTGCCAGCAGACCAGCCGGGACAGCCGGAGATACGCAGTATTTT; CDR3aa: CASRPAGTAGDTQYF